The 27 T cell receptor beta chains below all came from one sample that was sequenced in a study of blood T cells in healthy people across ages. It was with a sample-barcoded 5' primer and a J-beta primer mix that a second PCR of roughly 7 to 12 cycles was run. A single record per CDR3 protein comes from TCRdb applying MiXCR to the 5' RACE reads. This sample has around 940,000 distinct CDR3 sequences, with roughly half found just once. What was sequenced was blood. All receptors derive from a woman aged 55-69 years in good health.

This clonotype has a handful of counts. The CDR3 protein is CSVVLQGEKLFF. CDR3 coding DNA: TGCAGCGTTGTCCTTCAGGGTGAAAAACTGTTTTTT. The V and J genes are TRBV29-1 and TRBJ1-4; perhaps TRBD1 as D (5 bases). Trimming stripped 4 bases from V and 7 bases from J, with 10 bases between. Germline V gene sequence: CDR1 SQVTM, CDR2 ANQGSEA. The CDR3 runs to 12 residues.

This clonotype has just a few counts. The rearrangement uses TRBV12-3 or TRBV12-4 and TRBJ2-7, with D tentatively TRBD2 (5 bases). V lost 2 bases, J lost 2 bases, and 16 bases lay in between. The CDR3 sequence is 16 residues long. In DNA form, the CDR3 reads TGTGCCAGCAGTTTACCACCACTAGGACGGACCTACGAGCAGTACTTC. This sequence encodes CASSLPPLGRTYEQYF.

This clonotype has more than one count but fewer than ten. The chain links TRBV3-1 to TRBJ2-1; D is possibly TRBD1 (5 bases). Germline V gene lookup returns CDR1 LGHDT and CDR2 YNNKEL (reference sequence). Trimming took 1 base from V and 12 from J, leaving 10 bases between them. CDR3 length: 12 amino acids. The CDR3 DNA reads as TGTGCCAGCAGCCAAGTGAGGCAGGGGCAGTTCTTC. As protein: CASSQVRQGQFF.

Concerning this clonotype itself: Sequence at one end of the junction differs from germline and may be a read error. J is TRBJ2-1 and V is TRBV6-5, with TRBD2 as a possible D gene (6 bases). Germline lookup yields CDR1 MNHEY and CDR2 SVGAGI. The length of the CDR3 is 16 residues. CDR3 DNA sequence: TGTGCTAGCAGTTACACCCCGGAGGGAGTCTACAATGAGCAGTTCTTC. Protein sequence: CASSYTPEGVYNEQFF.

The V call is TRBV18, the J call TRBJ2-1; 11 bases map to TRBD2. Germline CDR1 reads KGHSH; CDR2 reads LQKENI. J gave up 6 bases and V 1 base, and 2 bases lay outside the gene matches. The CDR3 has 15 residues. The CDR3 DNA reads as TGTGCCAGCTCACCACTAGGGACTAGCGGCAATGAGCAGTTCTTC. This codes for CASSPLGTSGNEQFF.

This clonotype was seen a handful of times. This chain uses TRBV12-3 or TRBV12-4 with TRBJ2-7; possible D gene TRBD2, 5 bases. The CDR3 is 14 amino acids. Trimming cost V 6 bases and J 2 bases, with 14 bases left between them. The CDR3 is CASSLFRRTYEQYF. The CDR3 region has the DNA TGTGCCAGCAGCCTTTTCCGGAGGACCTACGAGCAGTACTTC.

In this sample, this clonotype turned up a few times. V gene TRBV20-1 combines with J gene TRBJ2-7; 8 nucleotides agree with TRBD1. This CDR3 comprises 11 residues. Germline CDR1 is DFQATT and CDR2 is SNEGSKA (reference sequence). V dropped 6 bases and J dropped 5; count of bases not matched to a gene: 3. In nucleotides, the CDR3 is TGCAGTGCCGGACAGGGAGACGAGCAGTACTTC. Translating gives CSAGQGDEQYF.

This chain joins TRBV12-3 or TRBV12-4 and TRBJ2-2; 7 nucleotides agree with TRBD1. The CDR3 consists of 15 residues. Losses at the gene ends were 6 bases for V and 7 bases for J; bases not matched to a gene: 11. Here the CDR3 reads CASRSDRAPNGELFF. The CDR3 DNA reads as TGTGCCAGCAGATCTGACAGGGCCCCCAACGGGGAGCTGTTTTTT.

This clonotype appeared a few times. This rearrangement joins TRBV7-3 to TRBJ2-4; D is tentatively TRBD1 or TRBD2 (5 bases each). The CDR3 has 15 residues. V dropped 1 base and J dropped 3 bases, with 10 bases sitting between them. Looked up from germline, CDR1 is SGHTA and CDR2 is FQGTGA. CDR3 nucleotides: TGTGCCAGCAGCTTAATTTATGGGGGCAAAAACATTCAGTACTTC. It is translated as CASSLIYGGKNIQYF.

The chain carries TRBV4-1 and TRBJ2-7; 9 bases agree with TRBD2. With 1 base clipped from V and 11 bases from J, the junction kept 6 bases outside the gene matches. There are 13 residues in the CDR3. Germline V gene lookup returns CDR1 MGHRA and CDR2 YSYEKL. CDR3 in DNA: TGCGCCAGCAGCCAAGGACTAGCGGCTTCGGAGTACTTC. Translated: CASSQGLAASEYF.

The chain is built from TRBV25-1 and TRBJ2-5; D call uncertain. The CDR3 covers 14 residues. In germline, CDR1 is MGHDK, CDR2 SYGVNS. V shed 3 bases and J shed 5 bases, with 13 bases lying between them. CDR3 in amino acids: CASSEALIMETQYF. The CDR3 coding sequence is TGTGCCAGCAGTGAGGCATTAATTATGGAGACCCAGTACTTC.

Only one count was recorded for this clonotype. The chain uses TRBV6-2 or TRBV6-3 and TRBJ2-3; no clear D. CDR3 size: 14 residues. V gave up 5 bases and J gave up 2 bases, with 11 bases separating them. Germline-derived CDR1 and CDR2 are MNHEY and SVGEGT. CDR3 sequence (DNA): TGTGCCAGCAGTCTCTTAGCTTACACAGATACGCAGTATTTT. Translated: CASSLLAYTDTQYF.

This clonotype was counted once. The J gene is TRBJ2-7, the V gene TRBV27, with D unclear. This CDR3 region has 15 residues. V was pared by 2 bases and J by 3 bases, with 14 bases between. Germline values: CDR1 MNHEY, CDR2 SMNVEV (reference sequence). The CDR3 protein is CASSLLDAPVYEQYF. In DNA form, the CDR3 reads TGTGCCAGCAGTTTACTCGACGCCCCGGTCTACGAGCAGTACTTC.

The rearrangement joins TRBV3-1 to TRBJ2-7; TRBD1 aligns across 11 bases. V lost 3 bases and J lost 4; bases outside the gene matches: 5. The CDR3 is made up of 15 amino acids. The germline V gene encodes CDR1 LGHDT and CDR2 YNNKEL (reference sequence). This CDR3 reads CASSHPGQGGYEQYF. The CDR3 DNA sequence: TGTGCCAGCAGCCATCCGGGACAGGGGGGATACGAGCAGTACTTC.

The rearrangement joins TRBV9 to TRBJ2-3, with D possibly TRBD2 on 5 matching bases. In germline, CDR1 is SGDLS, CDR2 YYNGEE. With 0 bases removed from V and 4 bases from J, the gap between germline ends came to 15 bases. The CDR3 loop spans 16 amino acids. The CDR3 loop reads CASSVATERVPDTQYF. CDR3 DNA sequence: TGTGCCAGCAGCGTAGCTACGGAGAGGGTCCCAGATACGCAGTATTTT.

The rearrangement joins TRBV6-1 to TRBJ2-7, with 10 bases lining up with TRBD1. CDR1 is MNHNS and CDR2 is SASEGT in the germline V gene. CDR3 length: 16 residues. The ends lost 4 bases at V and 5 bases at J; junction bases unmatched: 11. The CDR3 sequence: CASSVGPGQGFNEQYF. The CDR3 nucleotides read TGTGCCAGCAGTGTGGGACCGGGACAGGGGTTCAACGAGCAGTACTTC.

In DNA form, the CDR3 reads TGTGCCAGCAGTGCGTGGACTAGCGGGATCTCCTACGAGCAGTACTTC. Residues: CASSAWTSGISYEQYF. This chain connects TRBV2 to TRBJ2-7; 12 bases are a match to TRBD2. Trimming at V came to 4 bases and at J to 0 bases, leaving 4 bases not matched to a gene. Germline CDR1 is SNHLY and CDR2 is FYNNEI. The CDR3 has 16 residues.

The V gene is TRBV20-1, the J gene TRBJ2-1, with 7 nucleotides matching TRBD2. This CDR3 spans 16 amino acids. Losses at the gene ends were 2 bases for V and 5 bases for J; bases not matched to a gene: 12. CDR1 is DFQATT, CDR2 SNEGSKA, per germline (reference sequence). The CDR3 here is CSARSSVGTTNNEQFF. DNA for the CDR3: TGCAGTGCTAGAAGCAGTGTCGGGACTACCAACAATGAGCAGTTCTTC.

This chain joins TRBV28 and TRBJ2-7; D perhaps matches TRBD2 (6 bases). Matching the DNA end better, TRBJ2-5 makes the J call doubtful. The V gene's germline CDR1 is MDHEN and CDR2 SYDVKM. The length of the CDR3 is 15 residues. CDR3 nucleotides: TGTGCCAGCAGGAGAATAGCGGCTTACGCGGAGACCCAGTACTTC. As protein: CASRRIAAYAETQYF.

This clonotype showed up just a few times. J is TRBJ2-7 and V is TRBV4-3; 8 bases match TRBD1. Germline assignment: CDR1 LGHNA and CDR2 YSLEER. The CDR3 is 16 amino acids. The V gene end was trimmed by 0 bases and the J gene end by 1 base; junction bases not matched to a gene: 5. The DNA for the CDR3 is TGCGCCAGCAGCCAAGACCCAGGGGGCGATTCCTACGAGCAGTACTTC. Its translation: CASSQDPGGDSYEQYF.

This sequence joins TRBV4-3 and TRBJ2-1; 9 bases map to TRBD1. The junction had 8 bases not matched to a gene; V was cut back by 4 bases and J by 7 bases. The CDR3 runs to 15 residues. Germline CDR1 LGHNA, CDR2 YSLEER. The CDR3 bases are TGCGCCAGCAGCCTACGGACAGGGGCAACGAATGAGCAGTTCTTC. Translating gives CASSLRTGATNEQFF.

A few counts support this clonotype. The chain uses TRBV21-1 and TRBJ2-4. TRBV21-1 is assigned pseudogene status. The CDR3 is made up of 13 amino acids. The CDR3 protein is CASSKADKNIQYF. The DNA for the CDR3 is TGTGCCAGCAGCAAAGCAGACAAAAACATTCAGTACTTC.

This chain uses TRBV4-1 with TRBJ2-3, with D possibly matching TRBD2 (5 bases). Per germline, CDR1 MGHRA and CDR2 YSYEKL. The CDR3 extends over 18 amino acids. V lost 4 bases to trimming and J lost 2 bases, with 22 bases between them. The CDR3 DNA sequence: TGCGCCAGCAGCCCGGGCCTTAAAGGAGCGGAGTCCACAGATACGCAGTATTTT. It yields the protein CASSPGLKGAESTDTQYF.

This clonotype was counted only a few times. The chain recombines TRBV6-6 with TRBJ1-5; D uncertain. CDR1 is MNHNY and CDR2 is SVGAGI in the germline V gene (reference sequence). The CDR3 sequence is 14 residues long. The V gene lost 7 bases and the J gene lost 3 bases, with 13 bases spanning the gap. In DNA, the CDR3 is TGTGCCAGCATAGGGCTGGAGAACAATCAGCCCCAGCATTTT. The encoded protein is CASIGLENNQPQHF.

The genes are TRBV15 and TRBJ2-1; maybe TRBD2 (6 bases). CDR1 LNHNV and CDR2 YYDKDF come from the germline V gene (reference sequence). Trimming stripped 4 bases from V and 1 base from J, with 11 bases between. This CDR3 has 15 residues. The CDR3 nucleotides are TGTGCCACCAGCAAGGTGACTAGGTCCTACAATGAGCAGTTCTTC. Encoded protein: CATSKVTRSYNEQFF.

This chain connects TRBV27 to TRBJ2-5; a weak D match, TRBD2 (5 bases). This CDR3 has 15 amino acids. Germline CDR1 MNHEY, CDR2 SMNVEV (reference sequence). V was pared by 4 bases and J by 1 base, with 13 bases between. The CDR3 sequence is CASSYLGGGQETQYF. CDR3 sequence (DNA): TGTGCCAGCAGTTACCTCGGAGGAGGCCAAGAGACCCAGTACTTC.

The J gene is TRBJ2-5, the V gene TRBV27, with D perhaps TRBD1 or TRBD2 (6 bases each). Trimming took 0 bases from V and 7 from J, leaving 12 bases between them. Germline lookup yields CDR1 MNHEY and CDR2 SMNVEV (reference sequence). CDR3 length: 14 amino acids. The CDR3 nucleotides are TGTGCCAGCAGTTTATCGGGGGGCGCAAGGACCCAGTACTTC. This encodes CASSLSGGARTQYF.